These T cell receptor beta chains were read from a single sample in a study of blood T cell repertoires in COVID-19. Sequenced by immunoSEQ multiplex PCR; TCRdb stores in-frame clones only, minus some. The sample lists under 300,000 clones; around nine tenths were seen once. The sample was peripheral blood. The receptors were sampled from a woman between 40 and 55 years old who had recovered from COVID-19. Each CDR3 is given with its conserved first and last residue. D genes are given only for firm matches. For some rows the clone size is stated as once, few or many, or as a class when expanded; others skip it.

TGTGCCAGCAGTCCCGGGGTTAGGACAGATACGCAGTATTTT | CASSPGVRTDTQYF | TRBV6-5 | . | TRBJ2-3 | 14 | .
TGTGCCAGCAGTTCTACTTCCAAGGGGGATTTCTCTAACTATGGCTACACCTTC | CASSSTSKGDFSNYGYTF | TRBV28 | . | TRBJ1-2 | 18 | .
TGTGCCAGCAGTGAAAGATCACAGGGGATATTCACTGAAGCTTTCTTT | CASSERSQGIFTEAFF | TRBV6-1 | . | TRBJ1-1 | 16 | TRBD1
TGTGCCAGCACCCCTGGGGCGGGGGGACCCTACGAGCAGTACTTC | CASTPGAGGPYEQYF | TRBV11-3 | . | TRBJ2-7 | 15 | TRBD2
TGTGCCAGCTCACCACCGAATGTGGTCGGGACTGAAGCTTTCTTT | CASSPPNVVGTEAFF | TRBV18 | . | TRBJ1-1 | 15 | .
TGTGCCAGTAGTAAAGGACAGGGCCGTCAGCCCCAGCATTTT | CASSKGQGRQPQHF | TRBV19 | . | TRBJ1-5 | 14 | TRBD1
TGTGCCAGTCTCACAGGGAGGGTCAACACCGGGGAGCTGTTTTTT | CASLTGRVNTGELFF | TRBV6-5 | . | TRBJ2-2 | 15 | .
TGCGCCAGCAGCCCGACGGGGACAGGGATGGTAGATACGCAGTATTTT | CASSPTGTGMVDTQYF | TRBV5-1 | . | TRBJ2-3 | 16 | TRBD1
TGTGCCAGCAGCTTTGCGGGAGACACTGAAGCTTTCTTT | CASSFAGDTEAFF | TRBV7-3 | . | TRBJ1-1 | 13 | .
TGTGCCAGCAGTGACGGCGGGGGAAGCACAGATACGCAGTATTTT | CASSDGGGSTDTQYF | TRBV6-4 | . | TRBJ2-3 | 15 | TRBD2
TGTGCCTGGAGTGTATCTCACGGGGAAGCAGGTCATCAGCCCCAGCATTTT | CAWSVSHGEAGHQPQHF | TRBV30 | . | TRBJ1-5 | 17 | .
TGTGCCAGCAGCCTTGGTGGGACTATCGACACCGGGGAGCTGTTTTTT | CASSLGGTIDTGELFF | TRBV5-4 | . | TRBJ2-2 | 16 | TRBD2
TGTGCCAGCAGCGACCCCCGGGTTTTAACCGGGGAGCTGTTTTTT | CASSDPRVLTGELFF | TRBV9 | . | TRBJ2-2 | 15 | .
TGTGCCAGTAGCCCGGGACTATTTGGTGAGCAGTTCTTC | CASSPGLFGEQFF | TRBV19 | . | TRBJ2-1 | 13 | TRBD2
TGTGCCAGCAGTGAGACTAGCGGGAGGCTAGAGACCCAGTACTTC | CASSETSGRLETQYF | TRBV2 | . | TRBJ2-5 | 15 | TRBD2
TGTGCCAGCAGTGAAGCGAGCCCGGGCTATGGCTACACCTTC | CASSEASPGYGYTF | TRBV6-1 | . | TRBJ1-2 | 14 | .
TGTGCCAGCAGTGAAGCCATAACAGGGACCAAAAACATTCAGTACTTC | CASSEAITGTKNIQYF | TRBV2 | once | TRBJ2-4 | 16 | .
TGTGCCACCAGCAAGACAGGGAGCGCGAACACCGGGGAGCTGTTTTTT | CATSKTGSANTGELFF | TRBV24-1 | . | TRBJ2-2 | 16 | TRBD1
TGTGCCAGCAGCAAGAGACCGACTAGCGGGGGCACAGATACGCAGTATTTT | CASSKRPTSGGTDTQYF | TRBV7-9 | . | TRBJ2-3 | 17 | TRBD2
TGTGCCAGCTCACCGGGACAGGGGCTCCTCTCTGGAAACACCATATATTTT | CASSPGQGLLSGNTIYF | TRBV18 | . | TRBJ1-3 | 17 | TRBD1
TGTGCCAGCGCCCGGACTCAACAAGAGACCCAGTACTTC | CASARTQQETQYF | TRBV3-1/TRBV3-2 | . | TRBJ2-5 | 13 | .
TGTGCCAGCAGCGTCGGGACTCCCGTTGGTGAGCAGTTCTTC | CASSVGTPVGEQFF | TRBV9 | . | TRBJ2-1 | 14 | .
TGCGCCAGCAGCTCGGGCGGGCAGGGAGGCATTCAGTACTTC | CASSSGGQGGIQYF | TRBV5-1 | . | TRBJ2-4 | 14 | .
TGTGCCAGCAAAGAGGGAGGGCTCGGGGCCAAAAACATTCAGTACTTC | CASKEGGLGAKNIQYF | TRBV28 | . | TRBJ2-4 | 16 | TRBD2
TGTGCCAGCAGTTACTCTCGTAGAGGGGGCACTGAAGCTTTCTTT | CASSYSRRGGTEAFF | TRBV6-2/TRBV6-3 | . | TRBJ1-1 | 15 | .
TGTGCCAGCTCACCGATCCTAGCGGGGAGGGAAGAGCAGTACTTC | CASSPILAGREEQYF | TRBV18 | . | TRBJ2-7 | 15 | TRBD2
TGTGCCAGCAGCCCTGGACTAGCGGGAGTGGGTGAGCAGTACTTC | CASSPGLAGVGEQYF | TRBV7-3 | . | TRBJ2-7 | 15 | TRBD2
TGTGCCAGCCGCCCTCGCCAAGGGGGCGGAGGCTCTGAAGCTTTCTTT | CASRPRQGGGGSEAFF | TRBV18 | . | TRBJ1-1 | 16 | TRBD1
TGTGCCAGTAGTATCTGGGACAGGGCCCAAGAGACCCAGTACTTC | CASSIWDRAQETQYF | TRBV19 | once | TRBJ2-5 | 15 | TRBD1
TGTGCCATCAGTGGGAAGACAGGGGTCCCAGAGACCCAGTACTTC | CAISGKTGVPETQYF | TRBV10-3 | once | TRBJ2-5 | 15 | TRBD1
TGTGCCAGCAGACCCGGGACAGGGGCCTACGAGCAGTACTTC | CASRPGTGAYEQYF | TRBV28 | once | TRBJ2-7 | 14 | TRBD1
TGTGCCAGCAGTCCTTGGACTAGCTACACCGGGGAGCTGTTTTTT | CASSPWTSYTGELFF | TRBV28 | . | TRBJ2-2 | 15 | TRBD2
TGTGCCAGCAGTTTATCGAGGGGGCTCAATCAGCCCCAGCATTTT | CASSLSRGLNQPQHF | TRBV27 | . | TRBJ1-5 | 15 | TRBD1
TGTGCCAGCAGACTTACTACCCAATTAGCGGGAGCTTTCCACGAGCAGTACTTC | CASRLTTQLAGAFHEQYF | TRBV27 | . | TRBJ2-7 | 18 | TRBD2
TGTGCCACCGCACAGGGGGTACTCTCTGAAGCTTTCTTT | CATAQGVLSEAFF | TRBV6-5 | few | TRBJ1-1 | 13 | TRBD1
TGCGCCAGCAGCGAAGGACTAGCGGGAGGTAGAGATGAGCAGTTCTTC | CASSEGLAGGRDEQFF | TRBV5-1 | . | TRBJ2-1 | 16 | TRBD2
TGTGCCAGTCCCCCCCCCTGCTGGGGCGGAAACACCATATATTTT | CASPPPCWGGNTIYF | TRBV19 | few | TRBJ1-3 | 15 | .
TGCGCCAGCAGCCCGGGGACAGGGGGCGCAGATACGCAGTATTTT | CASSPGTGGADTQYF | TRBV5-1 | . | TRBJ2-3 | 15 | TRBD1
TGTGCCACCAGCAGAGAAGGCGGAAGCTCTGGAAACACCATATATTTT | CATSREGGSSGNTIYF | TRBV15 | . | TRBJ1-3 | 16 | .
TGTGCCTGGAGAATCCAGGGGGCGACTCCGTACGAGCAGTACTTC | CAWRIQGATPYEQYF | TRBV30 | . | TRBJ2-7 | 15 | TRBD1
TGCGCCAGCAGCCCTTTGGCGGGAGGCGCAGATACGCAGTATTTT | CASSPLAGGADTQYF | TRBV10-1 | once | TRBJ2-3 | 15 | TRBD2
TGCAGCGTTGAGGACAGGGGCCGGTACACCTTC | CSVEDRGRYTF | TRBV29-1 | once | TRBJ1-2 | 11 | TRBD1
TGTGCCAGCTCACCCCTGGGCGTGGGCAGGGACAACCAAGAGACCCAGTACTTC | CASSPLGVGRDNQETQYF | TRBV18 | . | TRBJ2-5 | 18 | .
TGTGCCAGCACCACACGGGCGGCGGGAATCGATGAGCAGTTCTTC | CASTTRAAGIDEQFF | TRBV28 | . | TRBJ2-1 | 15 | .
TGTGCCAGCAGTGAGACAGGGGCTCAGCCCCAGCATTTT | CASSETGAQPQHF | TRBV12-3/TRBV12-4 | . | TRBJ1-5 | 13 | TRBD1